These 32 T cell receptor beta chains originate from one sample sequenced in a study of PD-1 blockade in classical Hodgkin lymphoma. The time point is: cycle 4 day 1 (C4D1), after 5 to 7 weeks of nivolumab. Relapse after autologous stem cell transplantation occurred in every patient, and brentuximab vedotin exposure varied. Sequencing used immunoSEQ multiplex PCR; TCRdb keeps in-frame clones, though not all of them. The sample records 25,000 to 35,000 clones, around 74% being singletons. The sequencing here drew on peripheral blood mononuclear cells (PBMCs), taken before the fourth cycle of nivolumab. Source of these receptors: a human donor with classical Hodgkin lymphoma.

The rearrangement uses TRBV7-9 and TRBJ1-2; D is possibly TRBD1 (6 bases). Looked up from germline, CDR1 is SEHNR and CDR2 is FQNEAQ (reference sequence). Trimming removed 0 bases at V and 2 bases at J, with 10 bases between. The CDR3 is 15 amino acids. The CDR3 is CASSLALGTNYGYTF. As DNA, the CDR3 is TGTGCCAGCAGCTTAGCGCTTGGGACAAACTATGGCTACACCTTC.

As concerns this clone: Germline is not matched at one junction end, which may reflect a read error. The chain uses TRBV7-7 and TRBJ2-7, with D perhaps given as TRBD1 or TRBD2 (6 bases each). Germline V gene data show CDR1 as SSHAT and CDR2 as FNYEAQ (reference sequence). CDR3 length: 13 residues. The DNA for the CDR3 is TGTGCTAGCAGCTTAGCGGAGACAGGCGAGCAGTACTTC. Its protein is CASSLAETGEQYF.

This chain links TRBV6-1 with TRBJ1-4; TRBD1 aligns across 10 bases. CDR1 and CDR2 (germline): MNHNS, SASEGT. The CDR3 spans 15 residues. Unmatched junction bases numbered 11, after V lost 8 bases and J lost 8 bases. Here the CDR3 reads CASRDWDRGREKLFF. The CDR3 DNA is TGTGCCAGCCGGGACTGGGACAGGGGTCGCGAAAAACTGTTTTTT.

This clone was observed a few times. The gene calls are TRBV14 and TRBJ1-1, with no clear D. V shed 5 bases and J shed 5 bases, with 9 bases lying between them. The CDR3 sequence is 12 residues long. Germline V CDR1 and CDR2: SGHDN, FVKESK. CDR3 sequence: CASSVRDTEAFF. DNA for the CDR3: TGTGCCAGCAGCGTCCGAGATACTGAAGCTTTCTTT.

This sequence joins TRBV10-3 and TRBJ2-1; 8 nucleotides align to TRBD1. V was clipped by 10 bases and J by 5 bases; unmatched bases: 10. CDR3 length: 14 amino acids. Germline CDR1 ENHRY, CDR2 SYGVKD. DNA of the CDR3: TGTGCCACCCCTAAGGGACAGGAAGACAATGAGCAGTTCTTC. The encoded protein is CATPKGQEDNEQFF.

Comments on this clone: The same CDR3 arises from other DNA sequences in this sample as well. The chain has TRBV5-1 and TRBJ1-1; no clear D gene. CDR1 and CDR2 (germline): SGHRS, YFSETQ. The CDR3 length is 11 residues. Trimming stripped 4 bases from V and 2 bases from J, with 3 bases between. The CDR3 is CASSLNTEAFF. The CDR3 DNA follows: TGCGCCAGCAGCCTCAACACTGAAGCTTTCTTT.

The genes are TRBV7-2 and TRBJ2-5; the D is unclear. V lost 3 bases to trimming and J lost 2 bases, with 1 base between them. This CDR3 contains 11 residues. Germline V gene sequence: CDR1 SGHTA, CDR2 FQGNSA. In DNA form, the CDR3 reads TGTGCCAGCAGCTTTCAAGAGACCCAGTACTTC. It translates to CASSFQETQYF. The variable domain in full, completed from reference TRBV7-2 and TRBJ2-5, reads GAGVSQSPSNKVTEKGKDVELRCDPISGHTALYWYRQSLGQGLEFLIYFQGNSAPDKSGLPSDRFSAERTGGSVSTLTIQRTQQEDSAVYLCASSFQETQYFGPGTRLLVL.

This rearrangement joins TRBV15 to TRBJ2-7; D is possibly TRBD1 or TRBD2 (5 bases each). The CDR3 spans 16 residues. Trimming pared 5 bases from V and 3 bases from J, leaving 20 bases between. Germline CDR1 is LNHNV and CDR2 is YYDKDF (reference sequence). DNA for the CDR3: TGTGCCACCAGCTCCACCCGGGGCAGTAATTACTACGAGCAGTACTTC. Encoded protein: CATSSTRGSNYYEQYF.

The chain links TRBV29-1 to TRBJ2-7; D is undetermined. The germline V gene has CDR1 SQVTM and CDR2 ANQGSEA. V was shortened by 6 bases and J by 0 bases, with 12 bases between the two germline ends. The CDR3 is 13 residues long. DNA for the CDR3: TGCAGCGTCTATGACGGTAGCTCCTACGAGCAGTACTTC. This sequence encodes CSVYDGSSYEQYF.

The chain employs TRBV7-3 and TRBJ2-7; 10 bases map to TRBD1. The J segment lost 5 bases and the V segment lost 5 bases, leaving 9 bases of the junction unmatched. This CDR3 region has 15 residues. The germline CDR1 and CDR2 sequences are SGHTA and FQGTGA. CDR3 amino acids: CASSLAGTGADEQYF. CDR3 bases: TGTGCCAGCAGCCTCGCCGGGACAGGGGCGGACGAGCAGTACTTC.

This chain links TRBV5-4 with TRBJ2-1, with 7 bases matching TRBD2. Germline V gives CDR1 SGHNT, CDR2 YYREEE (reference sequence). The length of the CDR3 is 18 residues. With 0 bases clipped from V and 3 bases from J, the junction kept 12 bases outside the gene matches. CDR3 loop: CASSLAFRSGTNYNEQFF. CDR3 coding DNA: TGTGCCAGCAGCTTGGCCTTCCGGTCAGGGACTAACTACAATGAGCAGTTCTTC.

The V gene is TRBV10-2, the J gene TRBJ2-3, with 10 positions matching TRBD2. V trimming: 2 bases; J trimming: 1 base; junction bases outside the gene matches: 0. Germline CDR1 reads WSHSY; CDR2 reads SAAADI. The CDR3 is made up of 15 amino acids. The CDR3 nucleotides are TGCGCCAGCAGTGAGGGACTAGCGGGCACAGATACGCAGTATTTT. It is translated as CASSEGLAGTDTQYF.

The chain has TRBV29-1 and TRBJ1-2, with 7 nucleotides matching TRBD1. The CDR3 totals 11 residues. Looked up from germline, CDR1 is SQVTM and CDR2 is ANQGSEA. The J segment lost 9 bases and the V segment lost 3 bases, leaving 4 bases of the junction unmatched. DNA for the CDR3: TGCAGCGTTGACACAGGGGCAAGCTACACCTTC. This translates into CSVDTGASYTF.

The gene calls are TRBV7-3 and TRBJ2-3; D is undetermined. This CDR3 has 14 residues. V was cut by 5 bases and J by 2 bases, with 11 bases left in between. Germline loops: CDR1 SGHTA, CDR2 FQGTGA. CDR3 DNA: TGTGCCAGCAGCCCGGCGTTGACCACAGATACGCAGTATTTT. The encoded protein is CASSPALTTDTQYF.

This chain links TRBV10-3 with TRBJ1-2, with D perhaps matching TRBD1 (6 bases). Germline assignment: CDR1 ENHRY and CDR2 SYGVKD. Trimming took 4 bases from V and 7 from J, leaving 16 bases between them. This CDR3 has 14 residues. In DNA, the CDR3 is TGTGCCATCAGTGGAGGGGGGGCCTCCGTTGGCTACACCTTC. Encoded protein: CAISGGGASVGYTF.

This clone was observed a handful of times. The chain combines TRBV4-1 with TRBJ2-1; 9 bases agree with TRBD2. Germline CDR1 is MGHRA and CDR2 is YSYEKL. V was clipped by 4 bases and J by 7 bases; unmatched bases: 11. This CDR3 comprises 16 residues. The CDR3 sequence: CASSLLISGGENEQFF. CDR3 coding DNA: TGCGCCAGCAGCCTCCTCATTAGCGGGGGAGAGAATGAGCAGTTCTTC.

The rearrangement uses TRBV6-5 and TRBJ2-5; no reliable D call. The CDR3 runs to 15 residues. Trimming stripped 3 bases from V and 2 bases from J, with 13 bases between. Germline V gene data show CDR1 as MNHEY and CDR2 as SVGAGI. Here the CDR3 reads CASSYGLMLQETQYF. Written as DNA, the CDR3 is TGTGCCAGCAGTTATGGGCTAATGTTACAAGAGACCCAGTACTTC.

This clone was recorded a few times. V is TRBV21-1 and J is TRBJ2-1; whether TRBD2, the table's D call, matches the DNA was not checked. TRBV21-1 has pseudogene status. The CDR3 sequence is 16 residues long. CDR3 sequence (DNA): TGTGCCAGCAGCAAAGAACCCTCAGAGGGAGGGAGCGCAGCGCTCTTC. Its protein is CASSKEPSEGGSAALF.

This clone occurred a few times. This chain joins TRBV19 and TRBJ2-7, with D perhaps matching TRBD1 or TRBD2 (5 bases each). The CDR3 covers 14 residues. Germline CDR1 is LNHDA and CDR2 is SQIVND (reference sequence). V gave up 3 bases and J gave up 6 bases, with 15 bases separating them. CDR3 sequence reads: CASSIFGTASEQYF. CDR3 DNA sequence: TGTGCCAGTAGTATCTTTGGGACCGCGTCCGAGCAGTACTTC.

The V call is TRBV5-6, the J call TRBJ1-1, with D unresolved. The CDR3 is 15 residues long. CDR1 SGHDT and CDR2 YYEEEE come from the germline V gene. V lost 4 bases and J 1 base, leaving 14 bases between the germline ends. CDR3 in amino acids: CASSVKQTPNTEAFF. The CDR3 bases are TGTGCCAGCAGCGTCAAACAGACCCCGAACACTGAAGCTTTCTTT.

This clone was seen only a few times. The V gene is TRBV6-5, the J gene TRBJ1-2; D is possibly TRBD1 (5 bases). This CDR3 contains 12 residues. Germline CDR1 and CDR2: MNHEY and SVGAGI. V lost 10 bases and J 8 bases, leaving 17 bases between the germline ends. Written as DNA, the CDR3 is TGTGCCACCCACATGACTGGGGGGGGCTACACCTTC. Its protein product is CATHMTGGGYTF.

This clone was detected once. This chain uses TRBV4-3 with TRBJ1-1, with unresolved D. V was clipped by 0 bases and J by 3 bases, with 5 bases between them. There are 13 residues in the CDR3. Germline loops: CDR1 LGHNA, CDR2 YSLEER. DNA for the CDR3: TGCGCCAGCAGCCAAGATATGGACACTGAAGCTTTCTTT. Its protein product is CASSQDMDTEAFF.

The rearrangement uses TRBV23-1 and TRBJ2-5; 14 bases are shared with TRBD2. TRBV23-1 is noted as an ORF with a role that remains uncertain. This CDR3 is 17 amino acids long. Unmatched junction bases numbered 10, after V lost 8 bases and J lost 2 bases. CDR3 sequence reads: CASWRRTSGGPQETQYF. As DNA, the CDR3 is TGCGCCAGCTGGCGGCGGACTAGCGGGGGGCCGCAAGAGACCCAGTACTTC.

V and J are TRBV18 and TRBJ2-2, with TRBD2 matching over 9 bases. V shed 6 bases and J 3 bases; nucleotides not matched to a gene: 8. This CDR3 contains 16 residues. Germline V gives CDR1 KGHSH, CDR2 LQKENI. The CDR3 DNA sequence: TGTGCCAGCTCTTATGAGCGGGGGGACTACACCGGGGAGCTGTTTTTT. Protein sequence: CASSYERGDYTGELFF.

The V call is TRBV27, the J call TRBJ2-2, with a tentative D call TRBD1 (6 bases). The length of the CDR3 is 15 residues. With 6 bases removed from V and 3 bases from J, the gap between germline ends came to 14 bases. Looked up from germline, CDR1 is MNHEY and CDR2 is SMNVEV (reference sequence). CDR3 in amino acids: CASRVQGRYTGELFF. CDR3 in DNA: TGTGCCAGCAGGGTACAGGGAAGGTACACCGGGGAGCTGTTTTTT.

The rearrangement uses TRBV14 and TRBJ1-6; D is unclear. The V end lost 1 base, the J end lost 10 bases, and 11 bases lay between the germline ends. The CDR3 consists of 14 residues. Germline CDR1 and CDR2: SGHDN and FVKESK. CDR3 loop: CASSQVFGFSPLHF. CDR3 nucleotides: TGTGCCAGCAGCCAAGTATTTGGGTTCTCACCCCTCCACTTT.

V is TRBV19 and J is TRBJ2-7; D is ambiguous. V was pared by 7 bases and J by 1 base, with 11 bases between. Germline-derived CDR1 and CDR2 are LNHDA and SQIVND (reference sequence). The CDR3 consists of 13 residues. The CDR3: CASTLRGSYEQYF. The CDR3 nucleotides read TGTGCCAGTACCCTGCGCGGTTCCTACGAGCAGTACTTC.

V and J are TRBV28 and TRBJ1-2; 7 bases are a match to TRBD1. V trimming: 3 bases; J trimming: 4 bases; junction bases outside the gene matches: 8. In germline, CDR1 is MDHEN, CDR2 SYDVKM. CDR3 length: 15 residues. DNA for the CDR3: TGTGCCAGCAGTTTCGAGACAGGGCCTTCCTATGGCTACACCTTC. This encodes CASSFETGPSYGYTF.

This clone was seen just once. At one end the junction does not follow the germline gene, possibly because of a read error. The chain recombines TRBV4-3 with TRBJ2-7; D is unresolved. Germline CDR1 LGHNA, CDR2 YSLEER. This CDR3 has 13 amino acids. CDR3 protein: CASSQDRAYEQCF. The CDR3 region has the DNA TGCGCCAGCAGCCAAGATAGGGCCTACGAGCAGTGCTTC.

CDR3 loop: CASSYRTGGSGSYEQYF. CDR3 DNA sequence: TGTGCCAGCAGCTATAGGACAGGGGGATCGGGCTCCTACGAGCAGTACTTC. The rearrangement uses TRBV5-5 and TRBJ2-7; 10 bases line up with TRBD1. CDR1 and CDR2 (germline): SGHKS, YYEKEE (reference sequence). V was pared by 3 bases and J by 0 bases, with 9 bases of the junction left unmatched. This CDR3 region has 17 residues.

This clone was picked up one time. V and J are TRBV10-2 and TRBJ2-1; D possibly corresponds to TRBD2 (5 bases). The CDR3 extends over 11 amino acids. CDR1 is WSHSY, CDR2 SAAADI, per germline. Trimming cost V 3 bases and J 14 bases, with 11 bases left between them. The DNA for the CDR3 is TGCGCCAGCAGTGATGGCGCTAGCAAGTTCTTC. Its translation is CASSDGASKFF.

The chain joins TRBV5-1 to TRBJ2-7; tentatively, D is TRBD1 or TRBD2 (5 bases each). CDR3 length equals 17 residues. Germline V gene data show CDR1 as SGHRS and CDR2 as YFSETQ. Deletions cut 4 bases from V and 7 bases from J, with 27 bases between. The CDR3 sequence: CASSRRDPSFPFSEQYF. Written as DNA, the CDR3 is TGCGCCAGCAGCCGCCGGGACCCCTCTTTCCCTTTCTCAGAGCAGTACTTC.